The rows below give T cell receptor beta chains drawn from one sample of a study of control samples from healthy donors and cancer patients. TCRdb keeps only in-frame clones here, not all; method: immunoSEQ multiplex PCR. The top ten clones hold roughly 4% of a sample with 100,000 to 120,000 clones, roughly 88% of them seen once. Material: PBMCs. These receptors were taken from a woman in her sixties or seventies with lung cancer. Each CDR3 is given with its conserved first and last residue. The order of the fields is J gene, clone size, V gene, D gene, CDR3 DNA, CDR3 protein. The D gene is left open where the match is weak. Expanded clones get a size class; other rows say once, few or many, or leave the size out.

>TRBJ1-2|NA|TRBV30|TRBD1
TGTGCCTGGAGTACGACAGGGGCTAGCAACTATGGCTACACCTTC
CAWSTTGASNYGYTF
>TRBJ1-5|NA|TRBV18|NA
TGTGCCAGCTCCCCACCAGCGGGGACTCAGCCCCAGCATTTT
CASSPPAGTQPQHF
>TRBJ2-4|NA|TRBV7-2|TRBD1
TGTGCCAGCAGCAAATCGGGACAGGGCGAAAACATTCAGTACTTC
CASSKSGQGENIQYF
>TRBJ2-7|once|TRBV9|TRBD2
TGTGCCAGCAGCCCCGCAGGCGGGGGGTTCTACTCCTACGAGCAGTACTTC
CASSPAGGGFYSYEQYF
>TRBJ2-3|NA|TRBV9|NA
TGTGCCAGCAGCGCAGACCAGGGAGGAAACACAGATACGCAGTATTTT
CASSADQGGNTDTQYF
>TRBJ1-2|NA|TRBV5-1|TRBD1
TGCGCCAGCAGCGTTTACAGGGGGAGTGGCTACACCTTC
CASSVYRGSGYTF
>TRBJ2-7|NA|TRBV27|TRBD2
TGTGCCAGCAGGGCTAGCGGCGGCCACGAGCAGTACTTC
CASRASGGHEQYF
>TRBJ1-5|NA|TRBV28|NA
TGTGCCAGCAGGATTCCGGGCTCCCAAAGCGGTCAGCCCCAGCATTTT
CASRIPGSQSGQPQHF
>TRBJ1-5|once|TRBV6-1|TRBD1
TGTGCCAGCAGTGAGGGACAGGGGTTATTTCAGCCCCAGCATTTT
CASSEGQGLFQPQHF
>TRBJ2-7|NA|TRBV11-2|NA
TGTGCCAGCAGCCCCGGCGGCCACAACGAGCAGTACTTC
CASSPGGHNEQYF
>TRBJ1-4|NA|TRBV6-2/TRBV6-3|TRBD1
TGTGCCAGCAGTACGCGTTTGGCAGGGGGCCCTTCAAATGAAAAACTGTTTTTT
CASSTRLAGGPSNEKLFF
>TRBJ2-7|few|TRBV9|NA
TGTGCCAGCAGTTCTACCGGCGGGGCCACCTACGAGCAGTACTTC
CASSSTGGATYEQYF
>TRBJ2-1|NA|TRBV4-1|NA
TGCGCCAGCAGCCCCGGGCCAGGGAGCTACAATGAGCAGTTCTTC
CASSPGPGSYNEQFF
>TRBJ2-7|NA|TRBV27|TRBD1
TGTGCCACCGCGTCAGACAGGGCCACACACGAGCAGTACTTC
CATASDRATHEQYF
>TRBJ2-5|NA|TRBV7-3|TRBD2
TGTGCCAGCAGTCGCGGGACTAGCGGGACACAAGAGACCCAGTACTTC
CASSRGTSGTQETQYF
>TRBJ1-1|NA|TRBV18|NA
TGTGCCAGCTCACCAGGTGCGGGGCCTGAAGCTTTCTTT
CASSPGAGPEAFF